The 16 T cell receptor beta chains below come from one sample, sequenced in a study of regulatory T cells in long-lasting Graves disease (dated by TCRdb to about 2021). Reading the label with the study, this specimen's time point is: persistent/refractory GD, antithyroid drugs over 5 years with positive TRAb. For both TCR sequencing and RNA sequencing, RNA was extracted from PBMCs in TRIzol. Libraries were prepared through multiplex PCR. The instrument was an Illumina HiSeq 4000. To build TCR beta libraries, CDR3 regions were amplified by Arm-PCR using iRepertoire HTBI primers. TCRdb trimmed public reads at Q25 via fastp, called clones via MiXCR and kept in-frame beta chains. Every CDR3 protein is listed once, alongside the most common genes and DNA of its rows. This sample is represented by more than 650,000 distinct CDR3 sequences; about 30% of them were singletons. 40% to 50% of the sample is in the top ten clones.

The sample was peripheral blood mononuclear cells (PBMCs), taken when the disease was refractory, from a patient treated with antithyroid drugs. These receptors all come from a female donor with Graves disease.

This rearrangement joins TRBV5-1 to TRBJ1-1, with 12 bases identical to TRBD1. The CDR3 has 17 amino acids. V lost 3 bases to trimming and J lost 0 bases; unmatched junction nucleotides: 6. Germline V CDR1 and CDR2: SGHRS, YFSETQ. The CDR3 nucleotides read TGCGCCAGCAGCTGGGGACAGGGGGCGGCGATGAACACTGAAGCTTTCTTT. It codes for CASSWGQGAAMNTEAFF.

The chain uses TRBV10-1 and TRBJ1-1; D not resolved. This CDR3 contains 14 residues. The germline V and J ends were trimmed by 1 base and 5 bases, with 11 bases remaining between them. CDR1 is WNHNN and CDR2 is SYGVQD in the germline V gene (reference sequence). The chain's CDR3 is CASSELQSQTEAFF. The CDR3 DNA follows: TGCGCCAGCAGTGAGTTGCAATCCCAGACTGAAGCTTTCTTT.

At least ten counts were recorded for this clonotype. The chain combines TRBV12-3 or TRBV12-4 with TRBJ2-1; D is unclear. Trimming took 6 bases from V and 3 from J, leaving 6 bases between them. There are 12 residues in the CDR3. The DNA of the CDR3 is TGTGCCAGCAGGGTGGGCTACAATGAGCAGTTCTTC. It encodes CASRVGYNEQFF.

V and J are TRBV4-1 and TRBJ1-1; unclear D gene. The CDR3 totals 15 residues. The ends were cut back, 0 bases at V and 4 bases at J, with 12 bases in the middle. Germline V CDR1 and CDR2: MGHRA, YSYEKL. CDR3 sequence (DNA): TGCGCCAGCAGCCAAGATGAGGGCCTGGGCACTGAAGCTTTCTTT. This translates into CASSQDEGLGTEAFF.

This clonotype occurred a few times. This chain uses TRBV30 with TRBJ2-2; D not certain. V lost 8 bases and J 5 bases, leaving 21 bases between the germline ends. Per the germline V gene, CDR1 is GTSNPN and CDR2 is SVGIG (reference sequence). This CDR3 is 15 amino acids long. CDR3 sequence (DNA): TGTGCCCACCGAACTCGGCAGAGAGTGACCGGGGAGCTGTTTTTT. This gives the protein CAHRTRQRVTGELFF.

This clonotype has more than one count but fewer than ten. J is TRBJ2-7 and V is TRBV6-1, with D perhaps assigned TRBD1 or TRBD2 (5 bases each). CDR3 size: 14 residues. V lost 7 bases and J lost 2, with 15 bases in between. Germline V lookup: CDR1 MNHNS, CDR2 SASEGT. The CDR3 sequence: CASTGQVGTYEQYF. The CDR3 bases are TGTGCCAGCACGGGGCAGGTTGGTACCTACGAGCAGTACTTC.

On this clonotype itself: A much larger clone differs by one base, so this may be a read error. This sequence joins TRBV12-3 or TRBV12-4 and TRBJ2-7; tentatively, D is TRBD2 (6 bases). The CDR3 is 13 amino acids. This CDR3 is CAGSWRRDYEQYF. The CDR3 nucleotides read TGTGCCGGCAGTTGGAGGCGGGACTACGAGCAGTACTTC.

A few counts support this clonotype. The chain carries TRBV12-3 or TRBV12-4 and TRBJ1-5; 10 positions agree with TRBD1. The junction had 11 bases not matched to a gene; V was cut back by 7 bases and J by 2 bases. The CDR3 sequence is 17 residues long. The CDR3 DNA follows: TGTGCCAGCAACGCCTGGGACAGGGGTGGGGGCAATCAGCCCCAGCATTTT. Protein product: CASNAWDRGGGNQPQHF.

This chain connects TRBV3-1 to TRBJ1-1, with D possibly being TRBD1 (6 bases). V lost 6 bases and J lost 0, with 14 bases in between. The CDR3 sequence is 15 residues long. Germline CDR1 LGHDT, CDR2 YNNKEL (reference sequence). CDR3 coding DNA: TGTGCCAGCAGTCCTCTGACAGGCTTGAACACTGAAGCTTTCTTT. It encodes CASSPLTGLNTEAFF.

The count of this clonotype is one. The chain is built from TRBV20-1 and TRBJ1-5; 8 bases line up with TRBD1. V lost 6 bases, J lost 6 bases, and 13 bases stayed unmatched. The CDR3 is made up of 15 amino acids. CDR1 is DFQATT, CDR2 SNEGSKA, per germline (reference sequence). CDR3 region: CSAKPVTGVSQPQHF. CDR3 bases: TGCAGTGCCAAGCCCGTGACAGGGGTATCTCAGCCCCAGCATTTT.

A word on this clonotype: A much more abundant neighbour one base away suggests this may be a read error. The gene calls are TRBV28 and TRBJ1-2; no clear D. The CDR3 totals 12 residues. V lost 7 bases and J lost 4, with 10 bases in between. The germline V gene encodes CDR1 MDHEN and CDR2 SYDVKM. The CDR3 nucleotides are TGTGCCAGCACTGGCCACAGCTATGGCTACACCTTC. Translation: CASTGHSYGYTF.

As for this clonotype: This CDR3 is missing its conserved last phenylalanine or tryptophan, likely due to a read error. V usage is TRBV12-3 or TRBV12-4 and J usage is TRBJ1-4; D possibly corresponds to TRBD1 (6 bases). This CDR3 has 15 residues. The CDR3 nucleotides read TGTGTCAGCAGCGCCTCCGGGACACCGAATGAAAAACTGTTTTCT. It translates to CVSSASGTPNEKLFS.

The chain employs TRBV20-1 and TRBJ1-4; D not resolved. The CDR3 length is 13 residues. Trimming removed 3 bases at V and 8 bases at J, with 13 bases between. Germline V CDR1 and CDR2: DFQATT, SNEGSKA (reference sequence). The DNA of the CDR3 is TGCAGTGCTAGGGGATCAGGAAACGAAAAACTGTTTTTT. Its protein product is CSARGSGNEKLFF.

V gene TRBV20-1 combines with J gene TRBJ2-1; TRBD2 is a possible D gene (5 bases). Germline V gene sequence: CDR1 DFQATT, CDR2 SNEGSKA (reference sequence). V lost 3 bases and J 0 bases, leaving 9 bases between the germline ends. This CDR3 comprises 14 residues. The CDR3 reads CSASGVSSYNEQFF. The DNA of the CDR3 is TGCAGTGCTAGCGGGGTCAGCTCCTACAATGAGCAGTTCTTC.

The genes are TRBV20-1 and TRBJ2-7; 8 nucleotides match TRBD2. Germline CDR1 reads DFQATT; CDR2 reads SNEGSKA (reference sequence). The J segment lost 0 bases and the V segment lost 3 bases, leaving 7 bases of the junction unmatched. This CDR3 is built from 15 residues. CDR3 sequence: CSARSAGGSSYEQYF. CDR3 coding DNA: TGCAGTGCTAGGAGCGCGGGGGGAAGCTCCTACGAGCAGTACTTC.

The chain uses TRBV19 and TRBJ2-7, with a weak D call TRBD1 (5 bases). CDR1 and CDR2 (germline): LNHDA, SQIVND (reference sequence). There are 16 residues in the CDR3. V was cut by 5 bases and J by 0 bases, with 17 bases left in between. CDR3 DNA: TGTGCCAGTAGTTACACAGGATCCTGGAGCTCCTACGAGCAGTACTTC. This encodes CASSYTGSWSSYEQYF.